What follows are 15 T cell receptor beta chains derived from one specimen sequenced in a study of cytomegalovirus exposure and HLA in healthy donors. PCR primers comprised 60 Vbeta and 13 Jbeta primers. Measured with immunoSEQ multiplex PCR; TCRdb has only the in-frame clones, and not every one. The data show over 150,000 clones, roughly 82% seen once. The sequenced sample was PBMCs. All receptors come from a man aged 50-60 years in good health and CMV-seropositive.

The J gene is TRBJ2-7, the V gene TRBV29-1; TRBD1 aligns across 8 bases. The V gene end was trimmed by 4 bases and the J gene end by 6 bases; junction bases not matched to a gene: 14. Germline-derived CDR1 and CDR2 are SQVTM and ANQGSEA. This CDR3 spans 15 amino acids. The CDR3 region is CSVGIAGTGWGEQYF. As DNA, the CDR3 is TGCAGCGTTGGTATAGCCGGGACAGGATGGGGCGAGCAGTACTTC.

The rearrangement joins TRBV7-2 to TRBJ1-5; 7 bases line up with TRBD1. Trimming removed 1 base from V and 0 bases from J; junction bases left unmatched: 6. This CDR3 is built from 17 residues. Germline V CDR1 and CDR2: SGHTA, FQGNSA. CDR3 coding DNA: TGTGCCAGCAGCTTAGGGGACAGATCTTATAGCAATCAGCCCCAGCATTTT. It encodes CASSLGDRSYSNQPQHF. The full variable domain, completed using reference TRBV7-2 and TRBJ1-5, is GAGVSQSPSNKVTEKGKDVELRCDPISGHTALYWYRQSLGQGLEFLIYFQGNSAPDKSGLPSDRFSAERTGGSVSTLTIQRTQQEDSAVYLCASSLGDRSYSNQPQHFGDGTRLSIL.

The chain employs TRBV4-3 and TRBJ2-7; 11 bases are shared with TRBD2. Germline trimming cut 0 bases from V and 4 bases from J; bases unmatched to any gene: 8. CDR1 LGHNA and CDR2 YSLEER come from the germline V gene. The CDR3 extends over 17 amino acids. The CDR3 coding sequence is TGCGCCAGCAGCCAAGATCCGACTAGCGGGATACCATACGAGCAGTACTTC. It yields the protein CASSQDPTSGIPYEQYF.

The rearrangement links TRBV27 to TRBJ2-1, with TRBD2 matching 9 bases. Unmatched junction bases numbered 8, after V lost 6 bases and J lost 5 bases. This CDR3 spans 15 amino acids. The germline V gene encodes CDR1 MNHEY and CDR2 SMNVEV (reference sequence). CDR3 sequence reads: CASRFRASGNNEQFF. In DNA form, the CDR3 reads TGTGCCAGCAGGTTCCGCGCTAGCGGGAACAATGAGCAGTTCTTC.

V usage is TRBV4-3 and J usage is TRBJ2-5, with unresolved D. Trimming stripped 1 base from V and 5 bases from J, with 8 bases between. CDR3 size: 13 residues. From germline, CDR1 is LGHNA and CDR2 YSLEER. The CDR3 spells CASSQAGRETQYF. The CDR3 DNA reads as TGCGCCAGCAGCCAAGCAGGCAGGGAGACCCAGTACTTC.

The chain couples TRBV10-3 to TRBJ2-7, with 7 positions matching TRBD1. CDR3 length equals 11 residues. Germline CDR1 reads ENHRY; CDR2 reads SYGVKD. The CDR3 DNA sequence: TGTGCTACGACAGGGTCCTACGAGCAGTACTTC. Its translation is CATTGSYEQYF.

The rearrangement links TRBV18 to TRBJ1-5, with D perhaps TRBD1 (6 bases). Germline CDR1 reads KGHSH; CDR2 reads LQKENI. This CDR3 has 13 amino acids. V gave up 4 bases and J gave up 8 bases, with 12 bases separating them. The CDR3, as DNA: TGTGCCAGCTCACAGGGACAAGTTGAGCCCCAGCATTTT. Translation: CASSQGQVEPQHF.

In DNA form, the CDR3 reads TGTGCCAGCAGTCAGGGGGCATATGGCCATGAGCAGTTCTTC. Protein sequence: CASSQGAYGHEQFF. V usage is TRBV28 and J usage is TRBJ2-1; 8 bases match TRBD1. The ends lost 5 bases at V and 8 bases at J; junction bases unmatched: 8. From germline, CDR1 is MDHEN and CDR2 SYDVKM. This CDR3 has 14 residues.

The chain recombines TRBV5-1 with TRBJ2-1; the match to TRBD1 covers 10 bases. The CDR3 contains 15 residues. Germline assignment: CDR1 SGHRS and CDR2 YFSETQ. V trimming: 3 bases; J trimming: 7 bases; junction bases outside the gene matches: 7. For the CDR3, the DNA is TGCGCCAGCAGCTACCGGGACAGGGGAAGGAATGAGCAGTTCTTC. It yields the protein CASSYRDRGRNEQFF.

This sequence joins TRBV18 and TRBJ2-7; 10 nucleotides line up with TRBD1. From germline, CDR1 is KGHSH and CDR2 LQKENI. J lost 5 bases, V lost 0 bases, and 1 base had no gene match. The CDR3 runs 14 residues. CDR3 nucleotide sequence: TGTGCCAGCTCACCACCGGGACAGGGGAACGAGCAGTACTTC. Encoded protein: CASSPPGQGNEQYF.

This sequence joins TRBV27 and TRBJ1-1; 9 bases are a match to TRBD1. Germline values: CDR1 MNHEY, CDR2 SMNVEV (reference sequence). The trim removed 4 bases at V and 5 bases at J, leaving 11 bases unmatched. This CDR3 region has 16 residues. For the CDR3, the DNA is TGTGCCAGCAGTTCGGGACAGGGTGAGGGACTGACTGAAGCTTTCTTT. Its translation is CASSSGQGEGLTEAFF.

The CDR3: CASITAGRDQETQYF. The CDR3 coding sequence is TGTGCCAGCATCACGGCAGGCAGGGACCAAGAGACCCAGTACTTC. This sequence joins TRBV2 and TRBJ2-5; TRBD1 is a possible D gene (5 bases). V was cut by 7 bases and J by 0 bases, with 15 bases left in between. The CDR3 has 15 amino acids. Germline V gene lookup returns CDR1 SNHLY and CDR2 FYNNEI.

The chain joins TRBV5-1 to TRBJ2-7; TRBD1 matches 10 bases. V shed 8 bases, J shed 4 bases, and the junction held 12 bases outside the gene matches. Germline lookup yields CDR1 SGHRS and CDR2 YFSETQ. The CDR3 consists of 15 residues. In nucleotides, the CDR3 is TGCGCCAGTGGCCCTGGGACAGGGGCGAAGTACGAGCAGTACTTC. Its translation is CASGPGTGAKYEQYF.

Only one count was recorded for this clone. This chain connects TRBV19 to TRBJ2-3; a possible D gene is TRBD1 (6 bases). Trimming took 5 bases from V and 3 from J, leaving 18 bases between them. The germline V gene encodes CDR1 LNHDA and CDR2 SQIVND (reference sequence). This CDR3 is 16 amino acids long. The CDR3 sequence is CASSPRWGRGTDTQYF. Written as DNA, the CDR3 is TGTGCCAGTAGTCCCCGATGGGGGCGCGGAACAGATACGCAGTATTTT.

The chain employs TRBV19 and TRBJ2-7; D may be TRBD2 (6 bases). The germline V and J ends were trimmed by 4 bases and 2 bases, with 15 bases remaining between them. The CDR3 runs 15 residues. Germline V gene sequence: CDR1 LNHDA, CDR2 SQIVND (reference sequence). Here the CDR3 reads CASSTDLGGTYEQYF. The CDR3, as DNA: TGTGCCAGTAGTACCGACTTGGGAGGTACCTACGAGCAGTACTTC.